This T cell receptor beta chain was observed in a study of blood T cells in healthy people across ages. The germline V gene has CDR1 KGHDR and CDR2 SFDVKD. Trimming removed 3 bases from V and 3 bases from J, with 8 bases in between. This CDR3 has 14 residues. Aged roughly 6 to 95, donors were systemically healthy Caucasians from Russia. In its sample, this clonotype was seen a few times. The antigen remains unidentified. Study-level results: Older age coincided with a roughly linear decline in TCR beta diversity per million T cells.

With a J-beta primer mix and a sample-barcoded 5' primer, a second PCR ran about 7 to 11 cycles. TCRdb analysed the 5' RACE reads with MiXCR anew, one entry per CDR3 protein. The profile shows about 800,000 distinct CDR3 sequences, roughly 25% of them singletons. The same data also went into a second study, on T cells of mothers and their children. That investigation notes: Normalized overlap was always slightly, never significantly, higher in related than unrelated mother-child pairs.

The TCR sequence derives from a boy between 10 and 17 years old in good health. The specimen sequenced was blood. J is TRBJ1-5 and V is TRBV24-1; D ambiguous. The CDR3 region has the DNA TGTGCCACCAGTGATACTGGTGCCAATCAGCCCCAGCATTTT. Translated: CATSDTGANQPQHF.